The 31 T cell receptor beta chains below were found in one sample sequenced in a study of regulatory T cells in long-lasting Graves disease. Time point here: persistent/refractory GD, antithyroid drugs over 5 years with positive TRAb. Researchers made the TCR library from RNA that was extracted from PBMCs. Libraries of TCR beta came from iRepertoire HTBI primers plus Arm-PCR of CDR3 regions. TCRdb re-called the multiplex PCR reads with MiXCR, one entry per CDR3 protein. The repertoire holds about 470,000 distinct CDR3 sequences, about a fifth seen once, with approximately 8% in the top ten. Sequencing was performed on peripheral blood mononuclear cells (PBMCs), taken when the disease was refractory, from a patient treated with antithyroid drugs. The origin of the receptors is a female donor with Graves disease.

The chain has TRBV3-1 and TRBJ1-4; 8 nucleotides line up with TRBD1. CDR1 LGHDT and CDR2 YNNKEL come from the germline V gene (reference sequence). V trimming: 6 bases; J trimming: 7 bases; junction bases outside the gene matches: 7. CDR3 length equals 14 residues. CDR3 protein: CASRNRGETEKLFF. As DNA, the CDR3 is TGTGCCAGCAGGAACAGGGGGGAGACTGAAAAACTGTTTTTT.

This clonotype was seen repeatedly, ten times or more. The chain uses TRBV2 and TRBJ2-2, with D perhaps TRBD1 or TRBD2 (5 bases each). The ends were cut back, 6 bases at V and 0 bases at J, with 11 bases in the middle. This CDR3 has 15 amino acids. The germline gives CDR1 SNHLY, CDR2 FYNNEI. The chain's CDR3 is CASRGPVANTGELFF. The CDR3 nucleotides read TGTGCCAGCAGGGGACCGGTCGCGAACACCGGGGAGCTGTTTTTT. The complete variable domain, with remaining parts taken from reference TRBV2 and TRBJ2-2, reads EPEVTQTPSHQVTQMGQEVILRCVPISNHLYFYWYRQILGQKVEFLVSFYNNEISEKSEIFDDQFSVERPDGSNFTLKIRSTKLEDSAMYFCASRGPVANTGELFFGEGSRLTVL.

This clonotype came up many times. The chain is built from TRBV24-1 and TRBJ1-5, with 7 bases identical to TRBD1. This CDR3 is built from 16 residues. Unmatched junction bases numbered 6, after V lost 4 bases and J lost 1 base. Germline CDR1 and CDR2: KGHDR and SFDVKD. The CDR3 protein is CATSDPGQESNQPQHF. The CDR3, as DNA: TGTGCCACCAGTGACCCCGGACAGGAAAGCAATCAGCCCCAGCATTTT.

At least ten counts were recorded for this clonotype. The chain recombines TRBV6-1 with TRBJ2-7, with TRBD2 as a possible D gene (6 bases). The CDR3 sequence is 14 residues long. V shed 7 bases and J shed 2 bases, with 15 bases lying between them. Germline V gene lookup returns CDR1 MNHNS and CDR2 SASEGT. For the CDR3, the DNA is TGTGCCAGCACCCTAGCGCCGACAACCTACGAGCAGTACTTC. Its protein product is CASTLAPTTYEQYF.

At least ten counts were recorded for this clonotype. This chain links TRBV27 with TRBJ1-5, with TRBD1 as a possible D gene (6 bases). V was shortened by 6 bases and J by 10 bases, with 22 bases between the two germline ends. CDR3 length: 15 residues. CDR1 and CDR2 from the germline V gene are MNHEY and SMNVEV (reference sequence). The CDR3 DNA reads TGTGCCAGCAGGAGAAATAGGGGGATTGGGGGACCCCAGCATTTT. Translated: CASRRNRGIGGPQHF.

V is TRBV29-1 and J is TRBJ2-3; a weak D match, TRBD2 (5 bases). The length of the CDR3 is 10 residues. Germline V gene sequence: CDR1 SQVTM, CDR2 ANQGSEA. Trimming removed 7 bases from V and 6 bases from J, with 8 bases in between. CDR3 nucleotide sequence: TGCAGCGGGAGGTCCGATACGCAGTATTTT. Residues: CSGRSDTQYF.

As concerns this clonotype: The junction and the germline gene differ at one end; a read error may be behind it. This chain joins TRBV6-5 and TRBJ2-2, with D possibly matching TRBD2 (5 bases). The germline CDR1 and CDR2 sequences are MNHEY and SVGAGI. CDR3 length: 12 residues. The CDR3 region has the DNA TGTGCCAGCAGTTACTTATCCGGGGAGCTGTTGTTT. Encoded protein: CASSYLSGELLF.

This clonotype came up many times. This sequence joins TRBV27 and TRBJ1-5; D is unclear. This CDR3 has 13 amino acids. V lost 3 bases to trimming and J lost 4 bases, with 7 bases between them. Germline V gene data show CDR1 as MNHEY and CDR2 as SMNVEV (reference sequence). CDR3 sequence (DNA): TGTGCCAGCAGTTTGGGCTGGAATCAGCCCCAGCATTTT. This gives the protein CASSLGWNQPQHF.

This clonotype was seen many times. The chain joins TRBV30 to TRBJ2-5; 8 nucleotides agree with TRBD2. With 3 bases clipped from V and 5 bases from J, the junction kept 8 bases outside the gene matches. There are 14 residues in the CDR3. Germline CDR1 reads GTSNPN; CDR2 reads SVGIG (reference sequence). Here the CDR3 reads CAWRRAGGGETQYF. The CDR3 DNA is TGTGCCTGGAGGAGGGCGGGAGGTGGGGAGACCCAGTACTTC. The whole variable domain, remainder taken from reference TRBV30 and TRBJ2-5, is SQTIHQWPATLVQPVGSPLSLECTVEGTSNPNLYWYRQAAGRGLQLLFYSVGIGQISSEVPQNLSASRPQDRQFILSSKKLLLSDSGFYLCAWRRAGGGETQYFGPGTRLLVL.

This clonotype was observed a handful of times. The chain employs TRBV5-1 and TRBJ2-2, with TRBD2 matching 8 bases. The trim removed 7 bases at V and 0 bases at J, leaving 5 bases unmatched. Germline V gene data show CDR1 as SGHRS and CDR2 as YFSETQ. The CDR3 has 15 amino acids. CDR3 sequence reads: CASFGGGPNTGELFF. The CDR3 DNA sequence: TGCGCCAGCTTCGGCGGGGGGCCGAACACCGGGGAGCTGTTTTTT.

The chain joins TRBV20-1 to TRBJ1-2, with D unclear. V was trimmed by 0 bases and J by 8 bases, leaving 19 bases between them. Germline CDR1 reads DFQATT; CDR2 reads SNEGSKA (reference sequence). The CDR3 spans 15 residues. The CDR3 region has the DNA TGCAGTGCTAGAGATCGGAGGTCATCTCGGGGAGGCTACACCTTC. Translated: CSARDRRSSRGGYTF.

The V gene is TRBV3-1, the J gene TRBJ2-7, with D possibly matching TRBD1 (6 bases). Trimming pared 4 bases from V and 4 bases from J, leaving 23 bases between. Germline V gene data show CDR1 as LGHDT and CDR2 as YNNKEL (reference sequence). The CDR3 covers 17 residues. CDR3 in amino acids: CASSPTQQWGLDYEQYF. DNA of the CDR3: TGTGCCAGCAGCCCAACCCAACAGTGGGGGCTAGATTACGAGCAGTACTTC.

In its sample, this clonotype was seen a few times. The V gene is TRBV5-1, the J gene TRBJ2-3; D gene uncertain. Germline V lookup: CDR1 SGHRS, CDR2 YFSETQ. This CDR3 contains 15 residues. Trimming stripped 0 bases from V and 2 bases from J, with 10 bases between. CDR3 nucleotides: TGCGCCAGCAGCTTGGTACCCTGGAACACAGATACGCAGTATTTT. It codes for CASSLVPWNTDTQYF. Complete variable domain (other parts from reference TRBV5-1 and TRBJ2-3): KAGVTQTPRYLIKTRGQQVTLSCSPISGHRSVSWYQQTPGQGLQFLFEYFSETQRNKGNFPGRFSGRQFSNSRSEMNVSTLELGDSALYLCASSLVPWNTDTQYFGPGTRLTVL.

On this clonotype: It may be a read error: a sequence one base away is much more abundant. The J gene is TRBJ1-1, the V gene TRBV2; D gene ambiguous. Germline CDR1 reads SNHLY; CDR2 reads FYNNEI. The CDR3 extends over 16 amino acids. Trimming left V 1 base short and J 11 bases short, with 23 bases between. CDR3 DNA: TGTGCCAGCAGTGAAGGGGGTAGGAGGGCTCGGTTTATCGCTTTCTTT. Protein sequence: CASSEGGRRARFIAFF.

This clonotype was picked up many times. The rearrangement uses TRBV28 and TRBJ2-2; D unresolved. The length of the CDR3 is 15 residues. V was trimmed by 1 base and J by 6 bases, leaving 12 bases between them. Germline V gene data show CDR1 as MDHEN and CDR2 as SYDVKM. The CDR3 nucleotides read TGTGCCAGCAGTTTATCTTATCCCAGTGCCGGGGAGCTGTTTTTT. As protein: CASSLSYPSAGELFF.

This clonotype was observed at least ten times. This chain joins TRBV6-1 and TRBJ1-6; D gene ambiguous. With 1 base removed from V and 7 bases from J, the gap between germline ends came to 11 bases. Germline loops: CDR1 MNHNS, CDR2 SASEGT. This CDR3 spans 15 amino acids. The CDR3 DNA is TGTGCCAGCAGTGAAGTGTTGCAGGCCAATTCACCCCTCCACTTT. It translates to CASSEVLQANSPLHF.

In its sample, this clonotype was seen a few times. The genes are TRBV19 and TRBJ2-7; D gene unclear. Germline V gene data show CDR1 as LNHDA and CDR2 as SQIVND (reference sequence). Between the trimmed V and J ends, which lost 3 bases and 6 bases, there was a span of 9 bases. The CDR3 runs to 12 residues. The CDR3 nucleotides read TGTGCCAGTAGTATGCGGTTCCGCGAGCAGTACTTC. The encoded protein is CASSMRFREQYF.

This clonotype appeared a few times. The chain carries TRBV15 and TRBJ2-6, with 12 bases fitting TRBD1. CDR1 LNHNV and CDR2 YYDKDF come from the germline V gene (reference sequence). J gave up 3 bases and V 3 bases, and 15 bases lay outside the gene matches. This CDR3 comprises 21 residues. The CDR3 reads CATSSHLAPGQGALGANVLTF. The CDR3 nucleotides read TGTGCCACCAGCAGTCACTTGGCCCCGGGACAGGGGGCGCTTGGGGCCAACGTCCTGACTTTC.

This chain uses TRBV30 with TRBJ1-5; 7 bases align to TRBD1. Germline CDR1 is GTSNPN and CDR2 is SVGIG (reference sequence). V lost 0 bases, J lost 4 bases, and 6 bases stayed unmatched. The CDR3 runs to 15 residues. CDR3 region: CAWSVGDSLNQPQHF. Written as DNA, the CDR3 is TGTGCCTGGAGTGTAGGGGACAGCCTTAATCAGCCCCAGCATTTT.

The rearrangement joins TRBV7-2 to TRBJ2-1, with D perhaps matching TRBD2 (6 bases). Germline V gene sequence: CDR1 SGHTA, CDR2 FQGNSA. V lost 4 bases to trimming and J lost 8 bases, with 24 bases between them. The CDR3 is 17 amino acids. CDR3 sequence reads: CASSSLRMGGKFDEQFF. CDR3 sequence (DNA): TGTGCCAGCAGCTCCCTCCGGATGGGCGGGAAGTTTGATGAGCAGTTCTTC.

Concerning this clonotype itself: This sequence may be a read error, since a much larger clone differs from it by one base. The chain recombines TRBV29-1 with TRBJ2-7; 10 nucleotides match TRBD2. Germline CDR1 and CDR2: SQVTM and ANQGSEA. The CDR3 covers 14 residues. Trimming took 6 bases from V and 3 from J; bases not matched to a gene: 8. CDR3 sequence: CSVKASGSFYEQYF. CDR3 nucleotide sequence: TGCAGCGTGAAGGCTAGCGGGAGTTTCTACGAGCAGTACTTC.

This clonotype was observed at least ten times. This chain connects TRBV12-3 or TRBV12-4 to TRBJ2-1, with D hard to call. The CDR3 totals 12 residues. V lost 6 bases, J lost 7 bases, and 10 bases lay in between. CDR3 bases: TGTGCCAGCAGACCTCGGGTAAATGAGCAGTTCTTC. Translation: CASRPRVNEQFF.

Ten or more counts support this clonotype. The chain employs TRBV11-3 and TRBJ2-4; D possibly uses TRBD1 or TRBD2 (6 bases each). This CDR3 is built from 14 residues. With 3 bases removed from V and 7 bases from J, the gap between germline ends came to 13 bases. Germline V gene lookup returns CDR1 SGHNT and CDR2 YENEEA. CDR3 DNA: TGTGCCAGCAGCTTCTCGGGGGCGTCGAACATTCAGTACTTC. Its protein is CASSFSGASNIQYF.

This clonotype turned up a few times. The chain is built from TRBV6-8 and TRBJ2-1; D gene ambiguous. The length of the CDR3 is 12 residues. Trimming took off 2 bases at V and 6 bases at J, with 5 bases between the two ends. Germline V CDR1 and CDR2: MNHGY, SAAAGT. CDR3 sequence reads: CASSYGRNEQFF. In nucleotides, the CDR3 is TGTGCCAGCAGTTACGGGCGCAATGAGCAGTTCTTC.

This clonotype turned up a few times. The CDR3 reads CASSVAPSPLTF. The CDR3 coding sequence is TGTGCCAGCAGCGTAGCCCCTTCCCCACTAACCTTC. This chain uses TRBV9 with TRBJ1-2, with D unresolved. Trimming pared 0 bases from V and 14 bases from J, leaving 14 bases between. CDR3 length: 12 amino acids. The germline gives CDR1 SGDLS, CDR2 YYNGEE.

This clonotype was detected ten times or more. This chain links TRBV7-2 with TRBJ2-7; the match to TRBD1 covers 7 bases. Germline V gene sequence: CDR1 SGHTA, CDR2 FQGNSA. This CDR3 contains 15 residues. V dropped 4 bases and J dropped 0; count of bases not matched to a gene: 6. DNA for the CDR3: TGTGCCAGCAGCTCGGGACAGTTGAGCTCCTACGAGCAGTACTTC. It encodes CASSSGQLSSYEQYF.

This chain uses TRBV24-1 with TRBJ1-5, with TRBD1 as a possible D gene (5 bases). The CDR3 spans 17 residues. V lost 5 bases to trimming and J lost 1 base, with 17 bases between them. Germline V gives CDR1 KGHDR, CDR2 SFDVKD. CDR3 sequence (DNA): TGTGCCACCAGTGTTTGGACATCGGGAGGGAGCAATCAGCCCCAGCATTTT. This encodes CATSVWTSGGSNQPQHF.

The J gene is TRBJ2-7, the V gene TRBV6-1, with 7 nucleotides matching TRBD1. Germline V gene data show CDR1 as MNHNS and CDR2 as SASEGT. J gave up 2 bases and V 6 bases, and 13 bases lay outside the gene matches. The CDR3 length is 16 residues. The CDR3 reads CASSPGTEKLTYEQYF. The CDR3 DNA follows: TGTGCCAGCAGCCCCGGGACAGAAAAATTGACCTACGAGCAGTACTTC.

At least ten counts were recorded for this clonotype. J is TRBJ2-2 and V is TRBV7-8; D gene unclear. This CDR3 region has 14 residues. The germline V and J ends were trimmed by 2 bases and 0 bases, with 4 bases remaining between them. Germline CDR1 SGHVS, CDR2 FQNEAQ. The DNA for the CDR3 is TGTGCCAGCAGCTTAAACCCGAACACCGGGGAGCTGTTTTTT. Encoded protein: CASSLNPNTGELFF.

Points on this clonotype: This may be a read error: a much more frequent sequence differs by one nucleotide. V is TRBV6-2 or TRBV6-3 and J is TRBJ2-5, with D uncertain. CDR3 size: 15 residues. Germline V gene sequence: CDR1 MNHEY, CDR2 SVGEGT. Trimming took off 2 bases at V and 5 bases at J, with 15 bases between the two ends. The CDR3 coding sequence is TGTGCCAGCAGTTACATCGGCTCCACTCGGGAGACCCAGTACTTC. Translated, it gives CASSYIGSTRETQYF.

The J gene is TRBJ1-1, the V gene TRBV6-1; TRBD1 matches at 12 bases. CDR1 and CDR2 from the germline V gene are MNHNS and SASEGT. V was clipped by 5 bases and J by 5 bases; unmatched bases: 6. The CDR3 consists of 15 residues. The CDR3 DNA follows: TGTGCCAGCAGTCCCGGGACAGGGGGCGGGACTGAAGCTTTCTTT. Protein product: CASSPGTGGGTEAFF.